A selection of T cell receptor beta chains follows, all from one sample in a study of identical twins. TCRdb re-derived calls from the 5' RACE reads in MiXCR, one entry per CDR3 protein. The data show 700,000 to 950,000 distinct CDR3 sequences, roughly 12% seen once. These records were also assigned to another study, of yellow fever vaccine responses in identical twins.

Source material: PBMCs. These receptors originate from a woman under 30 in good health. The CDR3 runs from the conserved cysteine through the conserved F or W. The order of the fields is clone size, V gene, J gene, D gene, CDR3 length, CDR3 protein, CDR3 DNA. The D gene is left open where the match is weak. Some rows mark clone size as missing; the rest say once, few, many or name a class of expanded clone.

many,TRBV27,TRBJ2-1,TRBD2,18,CASSFGLAGGIPYNEQFF,TGTGCCAGCAGTTTTGGTCTAGCGGGAGGGATACCCTACAATGAGCAGTTCTTC
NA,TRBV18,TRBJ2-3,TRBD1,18,CASSSNPDRVVMTDTQYF,TGTGCCAGCTCATCTAACCCGGACAGGGTGGTTATGACAGATACGCAGTATTTT
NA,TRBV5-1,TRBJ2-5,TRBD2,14,CASSPAGVQETQYF,TGCGCCAGCAGCCCCGCGGGGGTACAAGAGACCCAGTACTTC
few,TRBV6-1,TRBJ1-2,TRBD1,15,CASSVTQDRGGGYTF,TGTGCCAGCAGCGTCACTCAGGACAGGGGAGGTGGCTACACCTTC
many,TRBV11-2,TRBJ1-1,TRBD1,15,CASSPGTVMNTEAFF,TGTGCCAGCAGCCCCGGGACAGTCATGAACACTGAAGCTTTCTTT
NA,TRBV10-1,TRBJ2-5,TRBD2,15,CASSDGLGSRGTQYF,TGCGCCAGCAGTGATGGACTAGGGAGCCGAGGGACCCAGTACTTC
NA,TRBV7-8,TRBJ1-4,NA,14,CASSLADPSGKLFF,TGTGCCAGCAGCTTAGCTGATCCGAGCGGAAAACTGTTTTTT
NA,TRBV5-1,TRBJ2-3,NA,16,CASSLGIDTGSDTQYF,TGCGCCAGCAGCTTGGGCATTGACACCGGGAGTGATACGCAGTATTTT
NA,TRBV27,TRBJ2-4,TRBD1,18,CASSLSVGTGVAKNIQYF,TGTGCCAGCAGTTTATCGGTCGGGACAGGCGTAGCCAAAAACATTCAGTACTTC
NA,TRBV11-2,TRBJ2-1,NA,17,CASSLDPPVGPYNEQFF,TGTGCCAGCAGCTTAGACCCCCCGGTGGGTCCCTACAATGAGCAGTTCTTC
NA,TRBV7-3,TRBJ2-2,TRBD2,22,CASSLNSWTSGGAYANTGELFF,TGTGCCAGCAGCTTAAATTCCTGGACTAGCGGGGGAGCGTACGCGAACACCGGGGAGCTGTTTTTT
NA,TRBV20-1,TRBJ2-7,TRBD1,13,CSATVRTGYEQYF,TGCAGTGCTACGGTACGGACAGGCTACGAGCAGTACTTC
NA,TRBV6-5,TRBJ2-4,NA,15,CASSYLQAQRDIQYF,TGTGCCAGCAGTTACTTACAAGCCCAAAGGGACATTCAGTACTTC
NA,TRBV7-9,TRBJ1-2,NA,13,CASSNVGAYGYTF,TGTGCCAGCAGCAATGTTGGGGCCTATGGCTACACCTTC
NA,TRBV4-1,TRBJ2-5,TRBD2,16,CASSQPLAGGKETQYF,TGCGCCAGCAGCCAACCCCTAGCGGGGGGGAAAGAGACCCAGTACTTC
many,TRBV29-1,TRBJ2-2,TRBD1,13,CSVEPGGTGELFF,TGCAGCGTTGAACCAGGGGGAACCGGGGAGCTGTTTTTT
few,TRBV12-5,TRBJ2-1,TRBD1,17,CASGLFATGGADNEQFF,TGTGCTAGTGGTTTGTTCGCGACAGGGGGCGCGGACAATGAGCAGTTCTTC
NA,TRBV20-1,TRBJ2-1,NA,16,CSARPTGTPPSNEQFF,TGCAGTGCTAGACCGACAGGAACCCCCCCATCCAATGAGCAGTTCTTC
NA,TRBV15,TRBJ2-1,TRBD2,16,CATSRVRLAGENEQFF,TGTGCCACCAGCAGAGTTAGGCTAGCGGGGGAGAATGAGCAGTTCTTC
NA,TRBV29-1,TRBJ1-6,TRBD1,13,CSVTTGDNSPLHF,TGCAGCGTTACTACAGGGGATAATTCACCCCTCCACTTT
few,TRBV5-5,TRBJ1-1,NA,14,CASSQNAHYTEAFF,TGTGCCAGCAGCCAGAATGCGCACTACACTGAAGCTTTCTTT
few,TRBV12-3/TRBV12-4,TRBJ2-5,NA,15,CASSLTGTEQETQYF,TGTGCCAGCAGTCTCACCGGGACCGAACAAGAGACCCAGTACTTC
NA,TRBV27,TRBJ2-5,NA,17,CASSSGPPLEWQETQYF,TGTGCCAGCAGCTCGGGTCCCCCGTTGGAGTGGCAAGAGACCCAGTACTTC
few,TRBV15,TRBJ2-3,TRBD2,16,CATSRRTSGSTDTQYF,TGTGCCACCAGCCGACGGACTAGCGGTTCCACAGATACGCAGTATTTT
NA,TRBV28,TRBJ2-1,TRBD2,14,CASRLAASYNEQFF,TGTGCCAGCAGACTAGCGGCCTCCTACAATGAGCAGTTCTTC
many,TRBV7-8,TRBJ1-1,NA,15,CASYEYHRERTEAFF,TGTGCCAGCTACGAGTACCACAGGGAGCGCACTGAAGCTTTCTTT
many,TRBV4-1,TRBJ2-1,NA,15,CASSQERLVRNEQFF,TGCGCCAGCAGCCAAGAACGACTAGTTCGTAATGAGCAGTTCTTC
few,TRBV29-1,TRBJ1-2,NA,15,CSVDPPRVWNYGYTF,TGCAGCGTTGACCCACCCAGGGTATGGAACTATGGCTACACCTTC
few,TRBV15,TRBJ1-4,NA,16,CATSRVPGLSSEKLFF,TGTGCCACCAGCAGAGTGCCGGGACTCTCCTCTGAAAAACTGTTTTTT
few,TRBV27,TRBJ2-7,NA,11,CASSPPYEQYF,TGTGCCAGCAGTCCTCCCTACGAGCAGTACTTC
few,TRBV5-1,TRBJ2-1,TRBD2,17,CASSSYTSGGRDNEQFF,TGCGCCAGCAGCTCTTATACTAGCGGGGGAAGGGACAATGAGCAGTTCTTC
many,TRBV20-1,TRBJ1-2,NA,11,CSAPTGYGYTF,TGCAGTGCTCCTACAGGGTATGGCTACACCTTC
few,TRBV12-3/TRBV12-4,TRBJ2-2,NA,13,CASSFGEVGELFF,TGTGCCAGCAGTTTTGGGGAGGTCGGGGAGCTGTTTTTT
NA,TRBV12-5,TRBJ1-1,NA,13,CASGPRENTEAFF,TGTGCTAGTGGACCCCGGGAGAACACTGAAGCTTTCTTT
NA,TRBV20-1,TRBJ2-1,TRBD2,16,CSARISGRSGYNEQFF,TGCAGTGCTAGAATTAGCGGGAGATCGGGTTACAATGAGCAGTTCTTC
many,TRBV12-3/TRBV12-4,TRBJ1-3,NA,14,CASSSVQVGDTIYF,TGTGCCAGCAGTTCGGTCCAGGTCGGGGACACCATATATTTT
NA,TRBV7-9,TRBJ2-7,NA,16,CASSLPAGQGGYEQYF,TGTGCCAGCAGCCTACCTGCAGGGCAGGGGGGCTACGAGCAGTACTTC
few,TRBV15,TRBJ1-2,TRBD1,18,CATSRPPGQGAKNYGYTF,TGTGCCACCAGCAGACCGCCGGGACAGGGGGCGAAAAACTATGGCTACACCTTC
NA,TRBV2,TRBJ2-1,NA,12,CASMAGGNEQFF,TGTGCCAGCATGGCGGGCGGCAATGAGCAGTTCTTC
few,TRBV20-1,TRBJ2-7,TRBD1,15,CSARGGTAGHYEQYF,TGCAGTGCTAGGGGTGGGACAGCAGGGCACTACGAGCAGTACTTC
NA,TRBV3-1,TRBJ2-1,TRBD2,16,CASSHGLAGGRNEQFF,TGTGCCAGCAGCCACGGACTAGCGGGGGGTCGCAATGAGCAGTTCTTC
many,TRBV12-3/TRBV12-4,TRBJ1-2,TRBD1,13,CASSFTGGWGYTF,TGTGCCAGCAGTTTTACAGGGGGCTGGGGCTACACCTTC
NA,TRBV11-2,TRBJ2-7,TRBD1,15,CASSPDRGWTYEQYF,TGTGCCAGCAGCCCCGACAGGGGGTGGACCTACGAGCAGTACTTC
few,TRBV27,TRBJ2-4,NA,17,CASSVNAFGASKNIQYF,TGTGCCAGCAGTGTAAATGCGTTTGGGGCCTCCAAAAACATTCAGTACTTC
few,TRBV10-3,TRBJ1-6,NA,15,CAISVDRDKPSPLHF,TGTGCCATCAGTGTTGACCGGGACAAGCCTTCACCCCTCCACTTT
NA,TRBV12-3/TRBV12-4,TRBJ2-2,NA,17,CASTLPGRSSGTGELFF,TGTGCCAGCACCCTTCCGGGCCGCTCGAGCGGTACCGGGGAGCTGTTTTTT
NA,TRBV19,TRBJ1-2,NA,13,CVSSIARDHGYTF,TGTGTCAGTAGCATCGCGAGGGACCATGGCTACACCTTC
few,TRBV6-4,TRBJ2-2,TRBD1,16,CASSDSRDRNTGELFF,TGTGCCAGCAGTGACTCGAGGGACAGGAACACCGGGGAGCTGTTTTTT
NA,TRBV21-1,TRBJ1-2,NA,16,CASSKEEDRVNYGYTF,TGTGCCAGCAGCAAAGAAGAGGACAGGGTAAACTATGGCTACACCTTC
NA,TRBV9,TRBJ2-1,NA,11,CASSVLDEQFF,TGTGCCAGCAGCGTATTGGATGAGCAGTTCTTC
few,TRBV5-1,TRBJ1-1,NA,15,CASSLGPVGNTEAFF,TGCGCCAGCAGCTTGGGCCCGGTGGGCAACACTGAAGCTTTCTTT
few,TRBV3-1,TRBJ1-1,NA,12,CASRDGHTEAFF,TGTGCCAGCAGGGACGGGCACACTGAAGCTTTCTTT
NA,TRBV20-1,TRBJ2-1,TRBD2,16,CSARDLLAISYNEQFF,TGCAGTGCTAGAGACTTACTAGCGATCTCCTACAATGAGCAGTTCTTC
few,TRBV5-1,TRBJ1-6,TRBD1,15,CASSLTTGQNSPLHF,TGCGCCAGCAGCCTGACTACGGGACAGAATTCACCCCTCCACTTT
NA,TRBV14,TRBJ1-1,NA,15,CASSPEKGLNTEAFF,TGTGCCAGCAGCCCGGAGAAAGGGTTGAACACTGAAGCTTTCTTT
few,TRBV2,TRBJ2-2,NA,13,CASKAPDTGELFF,TGTGCCAGCAAGGCCCCGGACACCGGGGAGCTGTTTTTT
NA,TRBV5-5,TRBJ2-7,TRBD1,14,CASSRTGTSGEQYF,TGTGCCAGCAGCAGGACAGGGACCTCTGGGGAGCAGTACTTC
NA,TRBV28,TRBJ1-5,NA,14,CASSPGGVRQPQHF,TGTGCCAGCAGTCCCGGGGGGGTGAGGCAGCCCCAGCATTTT